What follows are 25 T cell receptor beta chains derived from one specimen sequenced in a study of OX40 agonist ivuxolimab in advanced cancers. TCRdb's copy holds only in-frame clones and misses some; the assay was immunoSEQ multiplex PCR. Here the sample spans fewer than 65,000 clones, 91% being singletons. Sequenced material: CD4+ or CD8+ T cells sorted from blood, taken in a trial of the OX40 agonist ivuxolimab. These receptors were collected from an adult with an advanced solid tumor such as melanoma, head and neck, liver or kidney cancer.

J is TRBJ2-7 and V is TRBV30; D gene ambiguous. This CDR3 is 13 amino acids long. Germline V lookup: CDR1 GTSNPN, CDR2 SVGIG (reference sequence). Trimming removed 3 bases from V and 6 bases from J, with 15 bases in between. The CDR3 sequence is CAWRLTGLGEQYF. In DNA, the CDR3 is TGTGCCTGGAGGCTGACTGGCCTTGGCGAGCAGTACTTC.

The genes are TRBV7-2 and TRBJ1-2; D call uncertain. Germline CDR1 and CDR2: SGHTA and FQGNSA. The CDR3 spans 15 residues. Trimming shortened V by 5 bases and J by 8 bases, and 21 bases separated the two germline ends. CDR3 region: CASSGSGGTSWGYTF. DNA of the CDR3: TGTGCCAGCAGCGGTTCGGGCGGTACGAGTTGGGGCTACACCTTC.

The chain carries TRBV19 and TRBJ2-1, with D possibly being TRBD1 (6 bases). Germline V gives CDR1 LNHDA, CDR2 SQIVND (reference sequence). V lost 10 bases to trimming and J lost 0 bases, with 13 bases between them. The CDR3 is made up of 14 amino acids. CDR3 residues: CAIGTSPSYNEQFF. DNA for the CDR3: TGTGCCATTGGGACATCCCCCTCCTACAATGAGCAGTTCTTC.

The chain combines TRBV27 with TRBJ2-1; no firm D call. Germline V gives CDR1 MNHEY, CDR2 SMNVEV (reference sequence). Between the trimmed V and J ends, which lost 4 bases and 10 bases, there was a span of 8 bases. This CDR3 spans 11 amino acids. The CDR3 DNA is TGTGCCAGCAGTTCTGGCCTCGAGCAGTTCTTC. It yields the protein CASSSGLEQFF.

This clone was seen more than once but under ten times. The rearrangement joins TRBV7-8 to TRBJ1-2; D may be TRBD1 (6 bases). Trimming removed 3 bases at V and 4 bases at J, with 15 bases between. The CDR3 sequence is 15 residues long. Germline V lookup: CDR1 SGHVS, CDR2 FQNEAQ. The CDR3 sequence: CASSFYRTATYGYTF. Here the CDR3 DNA reads TGTGCCAGCAGCTTCTACAGGACAGCTACCTATGGCTACACCTTC.

This rearrangement joins TRBV15 to TRBJ2-5; TRBD1 agrees at 7 bases. The DNA matches TRBJ2-7 better at its end, which makes the J call doubtful. Germline V gene lookup returns CDR1 LNHNV and CDR2 YYDKDF (reference sequence). This CDR3 region has 15 residues. CDR3 DNA sequence: TGTGCCACCAGCAGTAGGGGGAGACAGGGCTACGAGCAGTACTTC. Translated, it gives CATSSRGRQGYEQYF.

This clone was counted between two and nine times. The sample contains more than one DNA sequence encoding this CDR3. The J gene is TRBJ2-7, the V gene TRBV20-1, with D hard to call. V gave up 0 bases and J gave up 3 bases, with 3 bases separating them. The CDR3 is made up of 11 amino acids. CDR1 is DFQATT, CDR2 SNEGSKA, per germline (reference sequence). This CDR3 is CSARDGYEQYV. The CDR3 DNA is TGCAGTGCTAGAGATGGCTACGAGCAGTACGTC.

The chain combines TRBV5-1 with TRBJ2-3; 12 nucleotides agree with TRBD1. This CDR3 is built from 16 residues. Per germline, CDR1 SGHRS and CDR2 YFSETQ. V gave up 4 bases and J gave up 6 bases; unmatched junction bases: 9. CDR3 bases: TGCGCCAGCAGCGTATCGGGACAGGGGGCTTGGGATACGCAGTATTTT. It is translated as CASSVSGQGAWDTQYF.

The chain joins TRBV27 to TRBJ2-3; no definite D call. The CDR3 runs to 14 residues. V shed 3 bases and J shed 4 bases, with 11 bases lying between them. Germline V gives CDR1 MNHEY, CDR2 SMNVEV (reference sequence). Here the CDR3 reads CASSFVNSPDTQYF. In DNA, the CDR3 is TGTGCCAGCAGTTTTGTGAATTCCCCAGATACGCAGTATTTT.

The gene calls are TRBV9 and TRBJ1-2, with 9 bases aligning to TRBD1. This CDR3 contains 13 residues. Germline trimming cut 4 bases from V and 7 bases from J; bases unmatched to any gene: 5. Germline CDR1 and CDR2: SGDLS and YYNGEE. This CDR3 is CASSPRTGAGYTF. CDR3 bases: TGTGCCAGCAGCCCGCGGACAGGGGCTGGCTACACCTTC.

The chain combines TRBV4-2 with TRBJ1-1, with D hard to call. Germline V gene lookup returns CDR1 LGHNA and CDR2 YNFKEQ. Trimming took off 7 bases at V and 0 bases at J, with 24 bases between the two ends. CDR3 length equals 18 residues. The CDR3 nucleotides are TGTGCCAGCAACTCAGAAAGTGGGATGCCCCCGATGAACACTGAAGCTTTCTTT. It encodes CASNSESGMPPMNTEAFF.

V usage is TRBV10-3 and J usage is TRBJ2-1; TRBD2 matches 11 bases. CDR1 is ENHRY, CDR2 SYGVKD, per germline. This CDR3 is 18 amino acids long. V was clipped by 2 bases and J by 6 bases; unmatched bases: 12. The CDR3 bases are TGTGCCATCAGTGAGCCCTTTCAAACTAGCGGGAGATTCAATGAGCAGTTCTTC. It codes for CAISEPFQTSGRFNEQFF.

This clone showed up just a few times. The CDR3, as DNA: TGTGCCAGCAGCCCCGTAACAGGGGGATGTTGTCGGGAGCAGTACGTC. This encodes CASSPVTGGCCREQYV. V and J are TRBV4-2 and TRBJ2-7; 8 nucleotides match TRBD1. CDR3 length: 16 residues. V lost 4 bases to trimming and J lost 7 bases; unmatched junction nucleotides: 15. CDR1 is LGHNA and CDR2 is YNFKEQ in the germline V gene.

This chain uses TRBV27 with TRBJ1-2; 7 bases agree with TRBD1. The trim removed 1 base at V and 4 bases at J, leaving 6 bases unmatched. The CDR3 spans 15 residues. Germline-derived CDR1 and CDR2 are MNHEY and SMNVEV (reference sequence). CDR3 nucleotide sequence: TGTGCCAGCAGTTTATACAAGGGACAGATCTATGGCTACACCTTC. Its protein is CASSLYKGQIYGYTF.

J is TRBJ2-7 and V is TRBV7-6, with TRBD2 matching over 8 bases. V dropped 6 bases and J dropped 3; count of bases not matched to a gene: 10. CDR3 size: 15 residues. Germline CDR1 SGHVS, CDR2 FNYEAQ. In nucleotides, the CDR3 is TGTGCCAGCAGGCCTCTCGCGGGAGGTCTCTACGAGCAGTACTTC. Protein sequence: CASRPLAGGLYEQYF.

V and J are TRBV13 and TRBJ1-6; D perhaps matches TRBD1 (5 bases). The germline CDR1 and CDR2 sequences are PRHDT and FYEKMQ (reference sequence). The CDR3 loop spans 14 amino acids. Between the trimmed V and J ends, which lost 5 bases and 7 bases, there was a span of 12 bases. CDR3 residues: CASSLGRGNSPLHF. CDR3 bases: TGTGCCAGCAGCCTGGGACGAGGCAATTCACCCCTCCACTTT.

V and J are TRBV10-1 and TRBJ2-3; D gene ambiguous. Trimming took 4 bases from V and 7 from J, leaving 12 bases between them. The germline CDR1 and CDR2 sequences are WNHNN and SYGVQD (reference sequence). The CDR3 has 13 amino acids. The CDR3 here is CASSVGNLNTQYF. CDR3 coding DNA: TGCGCCAGCAGTGTTGGTAACTTAAATACGCAGTATTTT.

The chain has TRBV9 and TRBJ2-7; 11 bases fit TRBD2. CDR3 length: 15 amino acids. V shed 3 bases and J 0 bases; nucleotides not matched to a gene: 2. The V gene's germline CDR1 is SGDLS and CDR2 YYNGEE. DNA of the CDR3: TGTGCCAGCAGCGCTAGCGGGGGGAGCTCCTACGAGCAGTACTTC. Translation gives CASSASGGSSYEQYF.

Sample share makes this clone medium-sized. V gene TRBV7-6 combines with J gene TRBJ1-5; D is uncertain. Trimming shortened V by 4 bases and J by 4 bases, and 8 bases separated the two germline ends. This CDR3 spans 13 amino acids. Germline CDR1 reads SGHVS; CDR2 reads FNYEAQ. The CDR3 spells CASSYQPNQPQHF. DNA of the CDR3: TGTGCCAGCAGCTACCAGCCTAATCAGCCCCAGCATTTT.

The chain carries TRBV2 and TRBJ1-5; 7 nucleotides align to TRBD1. Trimming took 2 bases from V and 1 from J; bases not matched to a gene: 8. The germline gives CDR1 SNHLY, CDR2 FYNNEI. The CDR3 covers 17 residues. The DNA of the CDR3 is TGTGCCAGCAGTGAATGGGCAGGGGGTTCGAGCAATCAGCCCCAGCATTTT. Amino acids: CASSEWAGGSSNQPQHF.

V is TRBV6-6 and J is TRBJ2-7; the match to TRBD1 covers 10 bases. Per the germline V gene, CDR1 is MNHNY and CDR2 is SVGAGI (reference sequence). Trimming removed 5 bases from V and 7 bases from J; junction bases left unmatched: 5. The CDR3 consists of 13 residues. The CDR3 reads CASSGTGAEEQYF. The CDR3 nucleotides are TGTGCCAGCAGTGGGACAGGGGCGGAAGAGCAGTACTTC.

The rearrangement links TRBV4-1 to TRBJ1-5; D is undetermined. The length of the CDR3 is 15 residues. Looked up from germline, CDR1 is MGHRA and CDR2 is YSYEKL. Deletions cut 4 bases from V and 4 bases from J, with 14 bases between. The DNA of the CDR3 is TGCGCCAGCAGCCCCTCGGGCCATGAGAATCAGCCCCAGCATTTT. Amino acids: CASSPSGHENQPQHF.

This CDR3 reads CASTGGQIRNEQFF. CDR3 DNA sequence: TGTGCCAGTACGGGGGGGCAAATTCGGAATGAGCAGTTCTTC. The chain recombines TRBV7-9 with TRBJ2-1, with 8 bases fitting TRBD2. CDR1 and CDR2 from the germline V gene are SEHNR and FQNEAQ (reference sequence). This CDR3 is built from 14 residues. After removal of 9 bases from V and 7 bases from J, the junction contained 11 bases not matched to a gene.

This chain joins TRBV5-4 and TRBJ2-1, with a possible D match to TRBD2 (6 bases). Trimming took off 0 bases at V and 4 bases at J, with 11 bases between the two ends. This CDR3 comprises 15 residues. Germline assignment: CDR1 SGHNT and CDR2 YYREEE (reference sequence). CDR3 DNA sequence: TGTGCCAGCAGCTTGGGACTAGATGATTACAATGAGCAGTTCTTC. Translated, it gives CASSLGLDDYNEQFF.

V usage is TRBV7-9 and J usage is TRBJ2-3; 8 positions match TRBD2. Germline V CDR1 and CDR2: SEHNR, FQNEAQ (reference sequence). CDR3 length equals 15 residues. The J segment lost 0 bases and the V segment lost 3 bases, leaving 2 bases of the junction unmatched. The CDR3 region is CASSFSGGSTDTQYF. The CDR3 DNA sequence: TGTGCCAGCAGCTTCAGCGGGGGTAGCACAGATACGCAGTATTTT.